This T cell receptor beta chain was retrieved from a study of cytomegalovirus exposure and HLA in healthy donors. Notes on this clone: Its cognate antigen is unknown.

After removal of 3 bases from V and 4 bases from J, the junction contained 7 bases not matched to a gene. Germline V gene data show CDR1 as SGDLS and CDR2 as YYNGEE. The CDR3 consists of 15 residues. Study-wide results and limits: Segments of the TCR beta V type were, in most cases, productive about 87% or about 30% of the time in an earlier analysis. Association of a missense DCLRE1C variant with TCR beta V- and J-gene trimming was reported in a later analysis. Accurate prediction of most subjects' HLA-A and HLA-B alleles from TCR beta sequences was reported.

Use of 60 Vbeta and 13 Jbeta primers characterized the PCR. Generated by immunoSEQ multiplex PCR, the TCRdb table keeps only in-frame clones and is missing some. In the table there are 95,000 to 150,000 clones, 75% of which are singletons. The chain combines TRBV9 with TRBJ1-3, with 7 positions matching TRBD1. The material sequenced was PBMCs. This TCR was recovered from a woman in her thirties or forties in good health and CMV-seropositive. This chain's CDR3 is CASSARQGTGNTIYF. CDR3 sequence (DNA): TGTGCCAGCAGCGCGAGACAGGGTACAGGAAACACCATATATTTT.